These T cell receptor beta chains were read from a single sample in a study of T cell responses to AZD1222 COVID-19 vaccine. Clones were sequenced by immunoSEQ multiplex PCR, and TCRdb holds only the in-frame ones, with some missing. The profile covers about 120,000 clones, with nearly 90% appearing a single time and roughly 4.1% taken by the ten largest. The sequencing here drew on peripheral blood, taken on day 0 of AZD1222 vaccination. All receptors come from an adult in good health. The CDR3 runs from the conserved cysteine through the conserved F or W. D genes are given only for firm matches. Expanded clones are given a class, and other clones once, few, many or no size at all.

size: .; D: TRBD1; V: TRBV6-5; J: TRBJ1-6; CDR3: CASITGGNSPLHF; DNA: TGTGCCAGCATTACAGGGGGCAATTCACCCCTCCACTTT
size: .; D: TRBD1; V: TRBV5-1; J: TRBJ1-4; CDR3: CASSLGTGSGEKLFF; DNA: TGCGCCAGCAGCTTGGGGACAGGGTCTGGTGAAAAACTGTTTTTT
size: .; D: .; V: TRBV28; J: TRBJ1-2; CDR3: CASNQNYGYTF; DNA: TGTGCCAGCAATCAAAACTATGGCTACACCTTC
size: .; D: TRBD1; V: TRBV27; J: TRBJ2-2; CDR3: CASSPQGAAGELFF; DNA: TGTGCCAGCAGTCCGCAGGGGGCTGCCGGGGAGCTGTTTTTT
size: once; D: .; V: TRBV5-4; J: TRBJ2-1; CDR3: CASSTGLFKGNEQFF; DNA: TGTGCCAGCAGCACCGGACTCTTCAAGGGCAATGAGCAGTTCTTC
size: .; D: .; V: TRBV2; J: TRBJ2-5; CDR3: CASSDGGPVLETQYF; DNA: TGTGCCAGCAGTGATGGGGGGCCGGTTTTAGAGACCCAGTACTTC
size: .; D: .; V: TRBV18; J: TRBJ2-7; CDR3: CASSPLPELEQYF; DNA: TGTGCCAGCTCACCACTCCCGGAGTTGGAGCAGTACTTC
size: .; D: .; V: TRBV30; J: TRBJ2-3; CDR3: CAWSVWASTQYF; DNA: TGTGCCTGGAGTGTTTGGGCGAGTACGCAGTATTTT
size: .; D: .; V: TRBV28; J: TRBJ2-7; CDR3: CASRSETAYTYEQYF; DNA: TGTGCCAGCAGATCAGAGACAGCCTATACCTACGAGCAGTACTTC
size: .; D: TRBD1; V: TRBV11-2; J: TRBJ1-1; CDR3: CASSLVLDRGRMNTEAFF; DNA: TGTGCCAGCAGCTTAGTATTGGACAGGGGGCGGATGAACACTGAAGCTTTCTTT
size: .; D: .; V: TRBV18; J: TRBJ1-1; CDR3: CASSQGENTEAFF; DNA: TGTGCCAGCTCCCAGGGAGAGAACACTGAAGCTTTCTTT
size: once; D: TRBD2; V: TRBV19; J: TRBJ2-7; CDR3: CASSSGGATYEQYF; DNA: TGTGCCAGTAGTAGCGGGGGGGCCACCTACGAGCAGTACTTC
size: .; D: .; V: TRBV18; J: TRBJ1-5; CDR3: CASSPGVGNQPQHF; DNA: TGTGCCAGCTCACCAGGGGTAGGCAATCAGCCCCAGCATTTT
size: .; D: .; V: TRBV5-1; J: TRBJ1-2; CDR3: CASSPDTANYGYTF; DNA: TGCGCCAGCAGCCCCGACACAGCTAACTATGGCTACACCTTC
size: .; D: TRBD2; V: TRBV4-1; J: TRBJ2-2; CDR3: CASSPWTSGRWDLTGELFF; DNA: TGCGCCAGCAGCCCCTGGACTAGCGGGAGATGGGATTTAACCGGGGAGCTGTTTTTT
size: .; D: .; V: TRBV3-1/TRBV3-2; J: TRBJ2-2; CDR3: CASSHLGAVSGELFF; DNA: TGTGCCAGCAGCCACTTGGGGGCGGTGTCCGGGGAGCTGTTTTTT
size: .; D: TRBD1; V: TRBV6-2/TRBV6-3; J: TRBJ2-4; CDR3: CASSHEQGAKNIQYF; DNA: TGTGCCAGCAGCCACGAACAGGGGGCCAAAAACATTCAGTACTTC
size: .; D: TRBD1; V: TRBV7-2; J: TRBJ2-7; CDR3: CASSQDGTAPYQYF; DNA: TGTGCCAGCAGCCAGGATGGGACAGCCCCGTACCAGTACTTC
size: .; D: .; V: TRBV10-1; J: TRBJ1-5; CDR3: CLTKSRGGSNQPQHF; DNA: TGCCTCACCAAGAGCCGGGGAGGGAGCAATCAGCCCCAGCATTTT
size: .; D: TRBD1; V: TRBV19; J: TRBJ1-6; CDR3: CASSPHRGVLFSPLHF; DNA: TGTGCCAGTAGTCCCCACAGGGGTGTGTTATTTTCACCCCTCCACTTT
size: .; D: TRBD2; V: TRBV12-3/TRBV12-4; J: TRBJ2-5; CDR3: CASSSSGGETQYF; DNA: TGTGCCAGCAGTTCTAGCGGGGGGGAGACCCAGTACTTC
size: .; D: .; V: TRBV6-5; J: TRBJ2-3; CDR3: CASMGASLRTDTQYF; DNA: TGTGCCAGCATGGGGGCCTCCTTACGCACAGATACGCAGTATTTT
size: .; D: TRBD1; V: TRBV14; J: TRBJ1-3; CDR3: CASRETGPVSGNTIYF; DNA: TGTGCCAGCAGGGAGACAGGGCCAGTCTCTGGAAACACCATATATTTT
size: .; D: .; V: TRBV19; J: TRBJ1-2; CDR3: CASSISGPRTF; DNA: TGTGCCAGTAGTATATCAGGGCCGCGGACCTTC
size: .; D: .; V: TRBV2; J: TRBJ2-6; CDR3: CASRGLISSGANVLTF; DNA: TGTGCCAGCAGGGGTCTGATCAGCTCTGGGGCCAACGTCCTGACTTTC
size: .; D: .; V: TRBV18; J: TRBJ2-7; CDR3: CASSPPEGPYEQYF; DNA: TGTGCCAGCTCACCACCGGAGGGCCCCTACGAGCAGTACTTC
size: .; D: .; V: TRBV5-6; J: TRBJ2-7; CDR3: CASSFGTHLGLVYEQYF; DNA: TGTGCCAGCAGCTTCGGGACACACCTAGGACTGGTGTACGAGCAGTACTTC
size: .; D: .; V: TRBV18; J: TRBJ1-4; CDR3: CASRRGGEGREKLFF; DNA: TGTGCCAGCCGACGGGGGGGTGAAGGCCGGGAAAAACTGTTTTTT
size: .; D: TRBD2; V: TRBV19; J: TRBJ2-2; CDR3: CASSILAGGSIGELFF; DNA: TGTGCCAGTAGCATTTTAGCGGGAGGGTCCATCGGGGAGCTGTTTTTT
size: .; D: TRBD1; V: TRBV5-4; J: TRBJ2-7; CDR3: CASSPTGDPGEQYF; DNA: TGTGCCAGCAGCCCGACAGGGGACCCTGGGGAGCAGTACTTC
size: .; D: .; V: TRBV25-1; J: TRBJ1-6; CDR3: CASATYRDNSPLHF; DNA: TGTGCCAGTGCGACTTATCGGGATAATTCACCCCTCCACTTT
size: .; D: TRBD2; V: TRBV4-2; J: TRBJ2-2; CDR3: CASSQGLAGGSGELFF; DNA: TGTGCCAGCAGCCAGGGACTAGCGGGAGGATCCGGGGAGCTGTTTTTT
size: .; D: .; V: TRBV28; J: TRBJ2-7; CDR3: CASSSVGVDYEQYF; DNA: TGTGCCAGCAGTTCCGTTGGAGTGGACTACGAGCAGTACTTC
size: .; D: TRBD1; V: TRBV23-1; J: TRBJ2-7; CDR3: CASSRVTGQEYF; DNA: TGCGCCAGCAGTCGAGTTACGGGACAGGAGTACTTC
size: few; D: .; V: TRBV19; J: TRBJ2-7; CDR3: CASSINPTGSIYEQYF; DNA: TGTGCCAGTAGTATCAACCCTACAGGGAGCATCTACGAGCAGTACTTC
size: .; D: TRBD2; V: TRBV4-1; J: TRBJ2-3; CDR3: CASSQVELAGNTDTQYF; DNA: TGCGCCAGCAGCCAAGTTGAACTAGCGGGGAACACAGATACGCAGTATTTT
size: few; D: TRBD1; V: TRBV3-1/TRBV3-2; J: TRBJ2-7; CDR3: CASSYDLGDRGHEQYF; DNA: TGTGCCAGCAGCTATGACTTGGGGGACAGGGGCCACGAGCAGTACTTC
size: .; D: .; V: TRBV28; J: TRBJ2-7; CDR3: CASRLTGVRDEQYF; DNA: TGTGCCAGCAGATTGACAGGAGTGAGGGACGAGCAGTACTTC
size: .; D: .; V: TRBV6-5; J: TRBJ1-2; CDR3: CASSYSGGERYGYTF; DNA: TGTGCCAGCAGTTACTCAGGGGGGGAGAGGTATGGCTACACCTTC
size: once; D: TRBD1; V: TRBV19; J: TRBJ1-5; CDR3: CASSIFPPSDRGGQPQHF; DNA: TGTGCCAGTAGTATATTCCCCCCCTCGGACAGGGGTGGTCAGCCCCAGCATTTT
size: .; D: TRBD1; V: TRBV27; J: TRBJ1-4; CDR3: CASSFGRGNEKLFF; DNA: TGTGCCAGCAGTTTCGGCAGGGGGAATGAAAAACTGTTTTTT
size: .; D: .; V: TRBV7-4; J: TRBJ1-2; CDR3: CASSLFGYGYTF; DNA: TGTGCCAGCAGCTTATTCGGCTATGGCTACACCTTC
size: .; D: TRBD1; V: TRBV19; J: TRBJ2-2; CDR3: CASSGHGTGKAGELFF; DNA: TGTGCCAGTAGTGGGCATGGGACAGGGAAGGCCGGGGAGCTGTTTTTT
size: .; D: .; V: TRBV19; J: TRBJ1-6; CDR3: CASSISKAYNSPLHF; DNA: TGTGCCAGTAGTATCAGCAAGGCTTATAATTCACCCCTCCACTTT
size: .; D: TRBD2; V: TRBV5-1; J: TRBJ2-1; CDR3: CASSPTSGGGRNEQFF; DNA: TGCGCCAGCAGCCCGACTAGCGGGGGGGGTAGAAATGAGCAGTTCTTC